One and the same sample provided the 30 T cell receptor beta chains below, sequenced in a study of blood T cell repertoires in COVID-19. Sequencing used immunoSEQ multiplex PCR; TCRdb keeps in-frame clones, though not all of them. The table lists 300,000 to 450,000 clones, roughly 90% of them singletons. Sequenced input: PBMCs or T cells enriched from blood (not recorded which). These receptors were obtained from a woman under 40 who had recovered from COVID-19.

Here the CDR3 DNA reads TGTGCCAGCAGTTACACTCGGGGGTTTGTAAATGAGCAGTTCTTC. This gives the protein CASSYTRGFVNEQFF. The chain links TRBV28 to TRBJ2-1; TRBD2 might be the D (6 bases). The length of the CDR3 is 15 residues. The V end lost 4 bases, the J end lost 7 bases, and 17 bases lay between the germline ends. Per the germline V gene, CDR1 is MDHEN and CDR2 is SYDVKM.

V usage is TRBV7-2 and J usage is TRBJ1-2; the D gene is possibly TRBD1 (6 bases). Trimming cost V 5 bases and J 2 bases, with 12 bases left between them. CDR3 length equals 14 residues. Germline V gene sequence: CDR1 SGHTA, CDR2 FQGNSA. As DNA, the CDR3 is TGTGCCAGCAGCCCAACTACAGGGAACTATGGCTACACCTTC. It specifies CASSPTTGNYGYTF.

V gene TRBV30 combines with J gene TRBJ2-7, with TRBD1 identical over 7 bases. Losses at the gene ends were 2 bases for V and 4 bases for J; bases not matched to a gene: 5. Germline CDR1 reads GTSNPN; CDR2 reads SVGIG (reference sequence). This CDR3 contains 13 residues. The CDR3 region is CAWSPGQMYEQYF. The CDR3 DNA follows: TGTGCCTGGAGTCCGGGACAGATGTACGAGCAGTACTTC. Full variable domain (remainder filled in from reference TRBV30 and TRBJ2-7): SQTIHQWPATLVQPVGSPLSLECTVEGTSNPNLYWYRQAAGRGLQLLFYSVGIGQISSEVPQNLSASRPQDRQFILSSKKLLLSDSGFYLCAWSPGQMYEQYFGPGTRLTVT.

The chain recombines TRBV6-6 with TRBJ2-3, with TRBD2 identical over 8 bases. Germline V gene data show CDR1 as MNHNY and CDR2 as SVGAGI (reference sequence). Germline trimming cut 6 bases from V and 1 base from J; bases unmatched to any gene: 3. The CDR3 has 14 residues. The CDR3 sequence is CASSGGAGTDTQYF. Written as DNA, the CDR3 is TGTGCCAGCAGCGGGGGGGCGGGCACAGATACGCAGTATTTT.

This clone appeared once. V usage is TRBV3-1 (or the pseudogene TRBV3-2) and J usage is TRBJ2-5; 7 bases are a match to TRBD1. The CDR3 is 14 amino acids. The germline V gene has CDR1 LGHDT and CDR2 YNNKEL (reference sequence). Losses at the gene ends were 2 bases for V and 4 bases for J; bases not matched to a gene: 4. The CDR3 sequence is CASSQTGVRETQYF. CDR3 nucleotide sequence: TGTGCCAGCAGCCAAACAGGGGTGAGAGAGACCCAGTACTTC.

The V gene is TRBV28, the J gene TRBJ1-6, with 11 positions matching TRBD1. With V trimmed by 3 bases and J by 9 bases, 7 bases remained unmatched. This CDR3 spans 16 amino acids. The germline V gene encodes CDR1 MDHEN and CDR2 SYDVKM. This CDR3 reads CASSLTGQGVGSPLHF. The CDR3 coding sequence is TGTGCCAGCAGTTTGACGGGACAGGGGGTCGGTTCACCCCTCCACTTT. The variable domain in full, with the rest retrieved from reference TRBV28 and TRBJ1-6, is DVKVTQSSRYLVKRTGEKVFLECVQDMDHENMFWYRQDPGLGLRLIYFSYDVKMKEKGDIPEGYSVSREKKERFSLILESASTNQTSMYLCASSLTGQGVGSPLHFGNGTRLTVT.

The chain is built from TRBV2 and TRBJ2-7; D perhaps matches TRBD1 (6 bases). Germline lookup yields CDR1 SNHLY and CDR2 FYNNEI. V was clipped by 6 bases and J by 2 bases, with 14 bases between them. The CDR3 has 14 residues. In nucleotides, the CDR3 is TGTGCCAGCAGGACCGGGACATGGCCCTACGAGCAGTACTTC. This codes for CASRTGTWPYEQYF.

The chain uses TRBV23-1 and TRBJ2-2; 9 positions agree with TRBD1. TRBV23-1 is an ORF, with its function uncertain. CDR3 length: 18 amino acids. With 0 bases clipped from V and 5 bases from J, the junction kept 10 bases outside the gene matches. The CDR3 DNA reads TGCGCCAGCAGTCAATCCGGACCGGGACAGGGAGGAACCGGGGAGCTGTTTTTT. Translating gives CASSQSGPGQGGTGELFF.

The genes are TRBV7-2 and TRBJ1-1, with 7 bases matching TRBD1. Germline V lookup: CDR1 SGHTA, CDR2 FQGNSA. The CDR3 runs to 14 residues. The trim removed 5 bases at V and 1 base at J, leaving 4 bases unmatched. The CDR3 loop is CASSDWDRNTEAFF. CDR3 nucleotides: TGTGCCAGCAGCGATTGGGACAGGAACACTGAAGCTTTCTTT.

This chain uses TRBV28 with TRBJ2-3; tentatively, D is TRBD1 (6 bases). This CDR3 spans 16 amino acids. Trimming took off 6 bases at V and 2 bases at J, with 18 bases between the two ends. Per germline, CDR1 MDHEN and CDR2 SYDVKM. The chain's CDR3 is CASRPGDRQLTDTQYF. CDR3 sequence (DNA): TGTGCCAGCAGACCCGGTGACAGGCAACTCACAGATACGCAGTATTTT.

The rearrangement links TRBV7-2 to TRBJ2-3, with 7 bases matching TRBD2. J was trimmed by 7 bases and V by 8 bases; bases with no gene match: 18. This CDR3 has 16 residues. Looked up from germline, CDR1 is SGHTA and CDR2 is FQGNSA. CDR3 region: CASAPTGGGARNTQYF. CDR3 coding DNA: TGTGCCAGCGCCCCTACGGGGGGAGGGGCGCGAAATACGCAGTATTTT.

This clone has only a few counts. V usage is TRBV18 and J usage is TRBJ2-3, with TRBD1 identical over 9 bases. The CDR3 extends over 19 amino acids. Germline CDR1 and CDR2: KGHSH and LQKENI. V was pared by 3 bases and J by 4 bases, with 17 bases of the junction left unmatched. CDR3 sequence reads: CASSPRRGEQGAIADTQYF. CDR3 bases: TGTGCCAGCTCACCGAGGCGTGGGGAACAGGGGGCTATTGCAGATACGCAGTATTTT.

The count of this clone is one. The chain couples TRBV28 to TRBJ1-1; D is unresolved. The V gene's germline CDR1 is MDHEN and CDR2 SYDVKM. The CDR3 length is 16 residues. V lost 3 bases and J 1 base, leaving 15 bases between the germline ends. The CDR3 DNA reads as TGTGCCAGCAGTTTTCGTGCCTTCGGTCCGAACACTGAAGCTTTCTTT. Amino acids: CASSFRAFGPNTEAFF.

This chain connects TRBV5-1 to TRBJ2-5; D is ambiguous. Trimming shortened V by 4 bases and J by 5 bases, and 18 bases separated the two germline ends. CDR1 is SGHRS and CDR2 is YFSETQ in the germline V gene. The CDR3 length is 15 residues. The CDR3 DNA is TGCGCCAGCAGCACCGCGGCAACTACCCGGGAGACCCAGTACTTC. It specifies CASSTAATTRETQYF.

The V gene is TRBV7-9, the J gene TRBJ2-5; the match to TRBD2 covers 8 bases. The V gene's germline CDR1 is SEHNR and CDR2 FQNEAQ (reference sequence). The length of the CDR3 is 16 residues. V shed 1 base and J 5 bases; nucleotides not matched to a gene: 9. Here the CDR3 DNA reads TGTGCCAGCAGCTTAGGTTCGCGGGGGGCCATTGAGACCCAGTACTTC. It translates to CASSLGSRGAIETQYF.

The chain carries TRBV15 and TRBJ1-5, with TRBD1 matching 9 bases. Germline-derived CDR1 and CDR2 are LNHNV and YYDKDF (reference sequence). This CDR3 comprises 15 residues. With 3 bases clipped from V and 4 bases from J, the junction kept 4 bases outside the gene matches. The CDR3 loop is CATSRDRGPNQPQHF. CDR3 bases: TGTGCCACCAGCAGGGACAGGGGCCCGAATCAGCCCCAGCATTTT.

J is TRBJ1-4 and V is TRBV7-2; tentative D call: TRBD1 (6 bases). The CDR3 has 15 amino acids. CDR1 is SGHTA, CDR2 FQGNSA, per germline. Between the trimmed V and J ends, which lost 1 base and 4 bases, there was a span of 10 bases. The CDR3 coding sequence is TGTGCCAGCAGCTTAGGGGGGCGCTTTAATGAAAAACTGTTTTTT. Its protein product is CASSLGGRFNEKLFF.

The CDR3 DNA is TGTGCCAGCAGCTTCCGGGACAGGGATCACTACGAGCAGTACTTC. Its translation is CASSFRDRDHYEQYF. The chain links TRBV11-2 to TRBJ2-7; 9 bases map to TRBD1. This CDR3 contains 15 residues. Trimming at V came to 3 bases and at J to 3 bases, leaving 6 bases not matched to a gene. Germline V gives CDR1 SGHAT, CDR2 FQNNGV.

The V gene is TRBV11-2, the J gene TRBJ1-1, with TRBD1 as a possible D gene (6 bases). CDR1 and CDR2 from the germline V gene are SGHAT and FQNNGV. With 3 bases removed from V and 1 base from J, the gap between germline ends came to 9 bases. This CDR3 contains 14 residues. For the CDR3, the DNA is TGTGCCAGCAGCTTCCAGGGGAGGAACACTGAAGCTTTCTTT. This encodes CASSFQGRNTEAFF.

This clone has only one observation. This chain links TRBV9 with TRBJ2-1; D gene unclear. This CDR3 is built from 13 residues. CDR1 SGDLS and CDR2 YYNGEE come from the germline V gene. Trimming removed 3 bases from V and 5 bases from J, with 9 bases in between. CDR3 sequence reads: CASSAFLNNEQFF. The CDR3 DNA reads TGTGCCAGCAGCGCTTTCCTAAACAATGAGCAGTTCTTC. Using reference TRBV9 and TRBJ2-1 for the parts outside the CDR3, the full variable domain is DSGVTQTPKHLITATGQRVTLRCSPRSGDLSVYWYQQSLDQGLQFLIQYYNGEERAKGNILERFSAQQFPDLHSELNLSSLELGDSALYFCASSAFLNNEQFFGPGTRLTVL.

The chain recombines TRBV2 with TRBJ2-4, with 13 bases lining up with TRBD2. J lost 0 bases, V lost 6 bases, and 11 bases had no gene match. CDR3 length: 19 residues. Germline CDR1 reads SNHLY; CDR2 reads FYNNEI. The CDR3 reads CASSPGTSGELLAKNIQYF. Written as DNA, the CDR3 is TGTGCCAGCAGCCCCGGGACTAGCGGGGAGTTACTAGCCAAAAACATTCAGTACTTC. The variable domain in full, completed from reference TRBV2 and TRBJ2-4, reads EPEVTQTPSHQVTQMGQEVILRCVPISNHLYFYWYRQILGQKVEFLVSFYNNEISEKSEIFDDQFSVERPDGSNFTLKIRSTKLEDSAMYFCASSPGTSGELLAKNIQYFGAGTRLSVL.

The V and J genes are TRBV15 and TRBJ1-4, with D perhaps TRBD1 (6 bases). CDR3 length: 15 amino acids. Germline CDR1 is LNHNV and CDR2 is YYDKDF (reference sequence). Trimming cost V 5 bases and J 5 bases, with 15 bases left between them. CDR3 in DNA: TGTGCCACCAGCTGGGCCCGGGGGGCAAATGAAAAACTGTTTTTT. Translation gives CATSWARGANEKLFF.

CDR3 sequence: CASSPTAAYEQYF. The CDR3 bases are TGTGCCAGCAGCCCAACAGCGGCCTACGAGCAGTACTTC. The rearrangement links TRBV6-6 to TRBJ2-7, with D possibly being TRBD2 (5 bases). CDR1 is MNHNY, CDR2 SVGAGI, per germline (reference sequence). V was pared by 6 bases and J by 2 bases, with 11 bases between. The CDR3 is made up of 13 amino acids.

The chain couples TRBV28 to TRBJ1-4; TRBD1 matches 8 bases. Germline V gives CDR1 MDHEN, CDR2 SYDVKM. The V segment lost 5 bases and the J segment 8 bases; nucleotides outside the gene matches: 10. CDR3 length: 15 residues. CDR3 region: CASSPHSDREEKLFF. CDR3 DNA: TGTGCCAGCAGTCCGCACTCGGACAGGGAGGAAAAACTGTTTTTT.

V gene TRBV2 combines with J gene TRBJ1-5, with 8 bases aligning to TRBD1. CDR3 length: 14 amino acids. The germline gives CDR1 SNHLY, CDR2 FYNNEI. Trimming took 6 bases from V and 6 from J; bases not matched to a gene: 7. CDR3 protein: CASRAQGGGQPQHF. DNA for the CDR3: TGTGCCAGCAGGGCACAGGGGGGCGGTCAGCCCCAGCATTTT.

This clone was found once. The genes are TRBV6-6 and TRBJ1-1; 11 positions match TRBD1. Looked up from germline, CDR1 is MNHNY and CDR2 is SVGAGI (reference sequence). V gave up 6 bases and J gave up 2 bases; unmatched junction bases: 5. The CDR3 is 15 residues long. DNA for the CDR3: TGTGCCAGCAGCAGCGGACAGGGGGCAAACACTGAAGCTTTCTTT. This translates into CASSSGQGANTEAFF.

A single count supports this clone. The CDR3 sequence: CASSSQTGLNEKLFF. The CDR3, as DNA: TGTGCCAGTAGTAGCCAAACTGGGCTGAATGAAAAACTGTTTTTT. The chain couples TRBV19 to TRBJ1-4; no definite D call. Germline V gene data show CDR1 as LNHDA and CDR2 as SQIVND (reference sequence). CDR3 size: 15 residues. With 4 bases removed from V and 5 bases from J, the gap between germline ends came to 14 bases.

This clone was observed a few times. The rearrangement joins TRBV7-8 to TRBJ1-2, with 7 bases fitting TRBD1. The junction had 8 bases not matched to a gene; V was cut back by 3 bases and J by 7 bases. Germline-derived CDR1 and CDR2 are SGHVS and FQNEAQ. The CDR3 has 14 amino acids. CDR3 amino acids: CASSLEIKGAGYTF. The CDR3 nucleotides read TGTGCCAGCAGCTTGGAGATAAAGGGGGCTGGCTACACCTTC.

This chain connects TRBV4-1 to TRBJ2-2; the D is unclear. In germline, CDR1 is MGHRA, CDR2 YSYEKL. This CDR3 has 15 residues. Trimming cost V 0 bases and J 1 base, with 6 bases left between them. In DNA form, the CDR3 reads TGCGCCAGCAGCCAAGAACAGCTGAACACCGGGGAGCTGTTTTTT. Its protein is CASSQEQLNTGELFF.

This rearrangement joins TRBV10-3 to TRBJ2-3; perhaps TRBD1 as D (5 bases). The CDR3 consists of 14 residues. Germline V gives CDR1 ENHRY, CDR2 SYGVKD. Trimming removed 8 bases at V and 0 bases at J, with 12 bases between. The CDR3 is CAIGAPTSTDTQYF. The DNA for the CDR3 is TGTGCCATCGGGGCGCCAACTAGCACAGATACGCAGTATTTT.